This TCR beta chain was profiled in a study of memory CD4+ T cells and cytomegalovirus serostatus. Study background: Healthy Belgian adult donors included about 10 CMV-positive and approximately 25 CMV-negative people.

With 2 bases clipped from V and 3 bases from J, the junction kept 14 bases outside the gene matches. CDR1 SGHDN and CDR2 FVKESK come from the germline V gene. The CDR3 has 18 residues. The sort gate was single viable CD3+CD4+CD8-CD45RO+ cells for memory CD4+ T cells. Donors' CMV status reflects serum IgG against pp150, pp28, p38, p52. This clone was recorded a few times. Per the authors' pipeline: After removing out-of-frame reads, around 2 million distinct TCRbeta sequences remained. Assay used: immunoSEQ multiplex PCR; TCRdb lists only in-frame clones, some missing. Clonal size and the V and J genes are those of that table, whereas D and trimming came from the DNA. Of tens of thousands of clones listed, about 80% were seen once; the top ten hold roughly 1%.

This TCR derives from an adult in good health and CMV-seronegative. The sample taken for sequencing was memory CD4+ T cells from blood. J is TRBJ2-7 and V is TRBV14; 9 bases map to TRBD2. The DNA for the CDR3 is TGTGCCAGCAGCCAATTAGTATCACGCGGGAGGGCCGACTACGAGCAGTACTTC. Protein sequence: CASSQLVSRGRADYEQYF.